The following is a T cell receptor (beta chain) sequence with its context. Its target is unknown. Subsequent to a culture period of around 10 days, CD4+ T cells were isolated. Each participant was given two doses of one vaccine (BNT162b2 or mRNA-1273). Nucleocapsid antibodies were negative in the vaccine recipients, who had never had SARS-CoV-2 infection. Half-medium changes using IL-2 medium occurred on days 3 and 7. This record belongs to a study of vaccination effects on CD4 cells after COVID-19. In the study overall: Each well held 1.5 million to 2.5 million PBMC cultured with approximately 9.6 ug/ml peptides and 8 to 10 IU/ml IL-2. Whole-study findings and limits: Relatively few convalescent patients took part in the study, which had no early post-infection timepoints.

The CDR3 is 16 residues long. Per germline, CDR1 SGHRS and CDR2 YFSETQ. V dropped 3 bases and J dropped 0 bases, with 10 bases sitting between them. The repertoire was sequenced with immunoSEQ multiplex PCR; TCRdb's copy has only in-frame clones and lacks some. The sample shows 40,000 to 45,000 clones, around 66% of them seen only once. The chain couples TRBV5-1 to TRBJ2-6; D perhaps matches TRBD1 (6 bases). The sample was CD4+ T cells from PBMCs cultured without peptide, taken after COVID-19 vaccination. This clonotype was sampled from a human donor who received a COVID-19 vaccine. The CDR3 bases are TGCGCCAGCAGCTCGGACAGAAGCTCTGGGGCCAACGTCCTGACTTTC. Its protein is CASSSDRSSGANVLTF.